A single sample gave rise to the 2 T cell receptor beta chains below, sequenced in a study of T cell responses to AZD1222 COVID-19 vaccine. Libraries were prepared by immunoSEQ multiplex PCR; TCRdb keeps only in-frame clonotypes and omits some of them. The table lists more than 100,000 clones, approximately 90% of them singletons, with about 1.5% in the top ten. The starting material was peripheral blood, obtained on day 0 of AZD1222 vaccination. The origin of the receptors is an adult in good health.

The gene calls are TRBV4-2 and TRBJ1-1; TRBD1 might be the D (5 bases). CDR1 is LGHNA and CDR2 is YNFKEQ in the germline V gene. The CDR3 loop spans 14 amino acids. V lost 3 bases to trimming and J lost 2 bases, with 10 bases between them. Written as DNA, the CDR3 is TGTGCCAGCAGCCATCTGACAGATAACACTGAAGCTTTCTTT. Its protein is CASSHLTDNTEAFF.

The V gene is TRBV7-9, the J gene TRBJ1-2; D is perhaps TRBD1 (5 bases). From germline, CDR1 is SEHNR and CDR2 FQNEAQ (reference sequence). Deletions cut 4 bases from V and 5 bases from J, with 20 bases between. This CDR3 spans 16 amino acids. CDR3 in DNA: TGTGCCAGCAGCTCCCGATCGACGGGGGGAGGGTATGGCTACACCTTC. It is translated as CASSSRSTGGGYGYTF. Full variable domain (missing parts from reference TRBV7-9 and TRBJ1-2): DTGVSQNPRHKITKRGQNVTFRCDPISEHNRLYWYRQTLGQGPEFLTYFQNEAQLEKSRLLSDRFSAERPKGSFSTLEIQRTEQGDSAMYLCASSSRSTGGGYGYTFGSGTRLTVV.